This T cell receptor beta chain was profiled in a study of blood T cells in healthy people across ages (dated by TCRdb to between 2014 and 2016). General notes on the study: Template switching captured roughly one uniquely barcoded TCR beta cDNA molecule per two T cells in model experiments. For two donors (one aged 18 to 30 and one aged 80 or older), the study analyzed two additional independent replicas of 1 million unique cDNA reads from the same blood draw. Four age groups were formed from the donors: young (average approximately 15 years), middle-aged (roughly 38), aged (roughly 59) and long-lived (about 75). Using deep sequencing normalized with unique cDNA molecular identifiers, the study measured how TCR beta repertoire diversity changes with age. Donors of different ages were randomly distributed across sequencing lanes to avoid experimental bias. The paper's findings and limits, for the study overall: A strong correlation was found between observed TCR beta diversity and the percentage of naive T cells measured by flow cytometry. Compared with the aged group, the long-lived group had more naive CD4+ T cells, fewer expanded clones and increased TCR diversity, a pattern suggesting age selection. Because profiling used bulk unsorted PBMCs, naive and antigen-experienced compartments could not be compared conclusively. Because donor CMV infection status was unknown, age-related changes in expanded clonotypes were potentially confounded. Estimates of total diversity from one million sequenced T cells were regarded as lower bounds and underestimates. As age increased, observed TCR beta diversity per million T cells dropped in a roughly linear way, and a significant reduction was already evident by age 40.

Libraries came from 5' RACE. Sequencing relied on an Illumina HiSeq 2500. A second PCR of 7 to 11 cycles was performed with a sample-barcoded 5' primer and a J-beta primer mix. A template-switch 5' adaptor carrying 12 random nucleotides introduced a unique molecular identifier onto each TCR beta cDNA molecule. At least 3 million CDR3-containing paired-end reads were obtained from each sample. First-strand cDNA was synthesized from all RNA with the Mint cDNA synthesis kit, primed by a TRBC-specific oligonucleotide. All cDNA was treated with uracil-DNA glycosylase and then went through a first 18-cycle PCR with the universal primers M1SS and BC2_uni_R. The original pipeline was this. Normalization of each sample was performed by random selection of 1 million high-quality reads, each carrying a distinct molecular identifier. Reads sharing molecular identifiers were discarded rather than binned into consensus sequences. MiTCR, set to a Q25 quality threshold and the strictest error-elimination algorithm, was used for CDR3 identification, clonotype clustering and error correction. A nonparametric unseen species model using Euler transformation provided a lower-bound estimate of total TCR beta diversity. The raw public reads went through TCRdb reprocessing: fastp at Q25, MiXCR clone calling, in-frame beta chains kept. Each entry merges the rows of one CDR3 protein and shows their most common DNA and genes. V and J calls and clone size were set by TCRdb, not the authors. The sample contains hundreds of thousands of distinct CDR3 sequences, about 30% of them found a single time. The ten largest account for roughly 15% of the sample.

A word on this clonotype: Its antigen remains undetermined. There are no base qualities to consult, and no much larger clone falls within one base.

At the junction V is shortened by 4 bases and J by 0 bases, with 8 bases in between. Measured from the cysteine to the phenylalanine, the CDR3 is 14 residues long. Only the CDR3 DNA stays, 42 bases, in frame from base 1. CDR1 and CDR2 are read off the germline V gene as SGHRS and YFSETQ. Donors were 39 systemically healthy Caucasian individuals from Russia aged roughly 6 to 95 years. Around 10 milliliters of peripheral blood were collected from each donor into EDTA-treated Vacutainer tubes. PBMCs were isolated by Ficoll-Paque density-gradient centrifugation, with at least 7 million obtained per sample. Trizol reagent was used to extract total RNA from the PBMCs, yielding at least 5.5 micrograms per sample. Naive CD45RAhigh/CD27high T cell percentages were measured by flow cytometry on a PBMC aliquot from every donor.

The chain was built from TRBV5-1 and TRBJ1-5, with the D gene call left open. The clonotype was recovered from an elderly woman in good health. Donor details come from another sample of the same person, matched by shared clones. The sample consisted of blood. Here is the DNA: TGCGCCAGCAGCCGGGATCCTAGCAATCAGCCCCAGCATTTT. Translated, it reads CASSRDPSNQPQHF.